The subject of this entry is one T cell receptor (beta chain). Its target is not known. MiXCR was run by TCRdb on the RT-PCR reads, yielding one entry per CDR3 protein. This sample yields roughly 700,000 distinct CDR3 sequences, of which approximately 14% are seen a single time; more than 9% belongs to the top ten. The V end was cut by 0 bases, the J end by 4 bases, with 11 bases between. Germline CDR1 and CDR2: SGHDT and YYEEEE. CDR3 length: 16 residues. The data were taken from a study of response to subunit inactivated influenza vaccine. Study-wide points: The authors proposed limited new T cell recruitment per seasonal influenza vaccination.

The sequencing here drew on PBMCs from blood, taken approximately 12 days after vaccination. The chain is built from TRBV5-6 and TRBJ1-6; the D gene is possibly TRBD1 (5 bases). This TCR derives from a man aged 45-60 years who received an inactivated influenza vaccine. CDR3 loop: CASSLATKGYNSPLHF. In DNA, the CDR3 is TGTGCCAGCAGCTTGGCCACTAAGGGGTATAATTCACCCCTCCACTTT.